The entry below gives a single T cell receptor beta chain sequence along with its context. This clonotype was seen only a few times. Its antigen is currently not known. Base qualities were left out, and no much larger clone turns up one base away. The sample belongs to a study of blood T cells in healthy people across ages (dated by TCRdb to between 2015 and 2016). Concerning the study at large: Template switching captured roughly one uniquely barcoded TCR beta cDNA molecule per two T cells in model experiments. The study measured age-related changes in TCR beta repertoire diversity using deep sequencing normalized with unique cDNA molecular identifiers. Four age groups were formed from the donors: young (average approximately 15 years), middle-aged (approximately 40), aged (62) and long-lived (around 82). To avoid experimental bias, donors of different ages were distributed randomly across sequencing lanes. Using the same blood draw, the study looked at two additional independent replicas of 1 million unique cDNA reads for two donors, one aged 18 to 30 and the other aged 80 or older.

Library preparation used 5' RACE. A second PCR of 7 to 11 cycles was run with a J-beta primer mix and a sample-barcoded 5' primer. A template-switch 5' adaptor carrying 12 random nucleotides introduced a unique molecular identifier onto each TCR beta cDNA molecule. Each sample yielded at least 2.5 million CDR3-containing paired-end reads. First-strand cDNA synthesis was performed from all RNA using the Mint cDNA synthesis kit, with priming by a TRBC-specific oligonucleotide. After uracil-DNA glycosylase treatment, a first 18-cycle PCR used universal primers M1SS and BC2_uni_R on all cDNA. As for the authors' bioinformatics: Each sample was normalized by randomly selecting 1 million high-quality reads, each carrying a distinct molecular identifier. Instead of being binned into consensus sequences, reads that shared molecular identifiers were thrown out. MiTCR, set to a Q25 quality threshold and the strictest error-elimination algorithm, was used for CDR3 identification, clonotype clustering and error correction. A nonparametric unseen species model with Euler transformation was used to estimate lower-bound total TCR beta diversity. The public reads were quality trimmed at Q25 with fastp and then assembled into clones with MiXCR by TCRdb, keeping productive beta chains. Rows merge per CDR3 protein into single entries with the most common DNA and genes. The V and J calls shown here were made by TCRdb, not taken from the authors' results. Present in this sample are roughly 1.9 million distinct CDR3 sequences, approximately 40% of which were seen just once. The ten largest clones add up to under 25% of the sample.

Broad study findings and their caveats: Estimates of total diversity from one million sequenced T cells were regarded as lower bounds and underestimates. Conclusive comparison of naive and antigen-experienced compartments was prevented by the profiling of bulk unsorted PBMCs. Observed TCR beta diversity correlated strongly with the percentage of naive T cells measured by flow cytometry. Because the CMV infection status of the donors was unknown, age-related changes in expanded clonotypes may potentially have been confounded. Compared with the aged group, more naive CD4+ T cells, fewer expanded clones and increased TCR diversity were shown by the long-lived group, suggesting age selection. Observed TCR beta diversity per million T cells fell roughly linearly with age, and a significant reduction was already apparent by age roughly 40.

The donors were 40 or so Caucasian individuals from Russia, aged roughly 6 to 100 years, who were systemically healthy. Approximately 11 milliliters of peripheral blood were drawn from each donor into EDTA-treated Vacutainer tubes. PBMCs were isolated by Ficoll-Paque density-gradient centrifugation, with at least 6 million obtained per sample. Total RNA, at least 5 micrograms per sample, was extracted from PBMCs with Trizol reagent. For every donor, an aliquot of PBMCs went through flow cytometry to measure the percentages of naive CD45RAhigh/CD27high T cells. This receptor was obtained from a human donor in good health. Source material: blood.

CDR3 protein: CASSRHVTDTQYF. The nucleotide sequence is TGTGCCAGCAGCCGACATGTCACAGATACGCAGTATTTT. The sequence joins TRBV3-1 to TRBJ2-3; the D gene assignment is ambiguous. The junction carries 7 bases between V and J, which are trimmed by 4 bases and 2 bases respectively. The germline V gene (reference sequence) supplies CDR1 LGHDT and CDR2 YNNKEL. Its CDR3 holds 13 amino acids, cysteine through phenylalanine. Left in the record is the CDR3 DNA by itself, 39 bases read in frame from the first base.